This T cell receptor (beta chain) was recorded in a study of blood T cell repertoires in COVID-19. Background on the study: Some COVID-19 samples were acute and others convalescent; all came from the United States, Italy and Spain.

Sequencing was performed with immunoSEQ multiplex PCR; in TCRdb, only in-frame clones are kept and a portion is missing. Of around 110,000 clones in the sample, around four fifths are singletons; the top ten hold roughly 4.3%. The CDR3 covers 16 residues. The trim removed 0 bases at V and 7 bases at J, leaving 8 bases unmatched. Germline V gives CDR1 SEHNR, CDR2 FQNEAQ (reference sequence). The clonotype comes from a man between 65 and 85 years old with acute or convalescent COVID-19. V gene TRBV7-9 combines with J gene TRBJ2-2; 7 bases align to TRBD1. Sequences were obtained from peripheral blood. In nucleotides, the CDR3 is TGTGCCAGCAGCTTAGCGCTTACAGGGGTTGACGGGGAGCTGTTTTTT. This encodes CASSLALTGVDGELFF. The full variable domain, rest sourced from reference TRBV7-9 and TRBJ2-2, is DTGVSQNPRHKITKRGQNVTFRCDPISEHNRLYWYRQTLGQGPEFLTYFQNEAQLEKSRLLSDRFSAERPKGSFSTLEIQRTEQGDSAMYLCASSLALTGVDGELFFGEGSRLTVL.